One T cell receptor (beta chain) is described in this entry. The sample is drawn from a study of blood T cell repertoires in COVID-19. Clones were read by immunoSEQ multiplex PCR, and TCRdb kept only the in-frame ones, dropping some. Among about 270,000 clones listed, about nine tenths were seen once. Material for sequencing was PBMCs or T cells enriched from blood (not recorded which). This clonotype originated in a man younger than 35 who had recovered from COVID-19.

CDR3 nucleotides: TGTGCCAGCAGTTTAACACAGCTCGGTGAGCAGTTCTTC. Protein sequence: CASSLTQLGEQFF. The chain combines TRBV12-3 or TRBV12-4 with TRBJ2-1; D gene unclear. The CDR3 is 13 amino acids. V was trimmed by 2 bases and J by 9 bases, leaving 11 bases between them.